This entry is about one T cell receptor beta chain. This entry belongs to a study of shared clonotypes between healthy human individuals. The table came from immunoSEQ multiplex PCR; TCRdb's copy has only in-frame clones and leaves some out. This sample carries about 490,000 clones, around 80% of them seen once, and the ten largest clones take about an eighth. V shed 3 bases and J 4 bases; nucleotides not matched to a gene: 11. CDR1 is SGHRS, CDR2 YFSETQ, per germline. The CDR3 runs 16 residues. This clonotype was obtained from a middle-aged woman in good health. Some clones in this sample may be carry-over from other donors' samples. The rearrangement joins TRBV5-1 to TRBJ2-5; 8 nucleotides match TRBD1. What was sequenced was PBMCs. The DNA for the CDR3 is TGCGCCAGCAGCTCCGACCAGGGGGCCGGGAGAGAGACCCAGTACTTC. Amino acid sequence: CASSSDQGAGRETQYF.